Below, 23 T cell receptor beta chains from the same sample are listed, as sequenced in a study of T cells in Graves' hyperthyroidism and ophthalmopathy. Amplification of TCR beta CDR3 regions used RNA as the template. A set of HTBI primers served as the primers for a first-round RT-PCR of the TCR CDR3. Each CDR3 protein is one row after TCRdb ran MiXCR on the multiplex PCR reads. In the table there are a few hundred thousand distinct CDR3 sequences, 15% to 20% of which are singletons. The sequenced material came from blood. The source is a man aged 18 to 30 with Graves' ophthalmopathy.

This clonotype appeared many times. The J gene is TRBJ1-1, the V gene TRBV3-1, with a tentative D call TRBD1 (5 bases). The germline V gene has CDR1 LGHDT and CDR2 YNNKEL (reference sequence). The CDR3 spans 14 residues. Between the trimmed V and J ends, which lost 4 bases and 3 bases, there was a span of 12 bases. The CDR3 coding sequence is TGTGCCAGCAGCCCCCGGGACCGTCACACTGAAGCTTTCTTT. Translation gives CASSPRDRHTEAFF.

This clonotype was observed a few times. CDR3 in amino acids: CASMETGIQPQHF. The CDR3 bases are TGTGCCAGCATGGAGACAGGGATTCAGCCCCAGCATTTT. This chain joins TRBV6-1 and TRBJ1-5; 7 bases fit TRBD1. The germline CDR1 and CDR2 sequences are MNHNS and SASEGT. CDR3 length: 13 amino acids. J was trimmed by 6 bases and V by 7 bases; bases with no gene match: 6.

The rearrangement joins TRBV9 to TRBJ1-2, with D tentatively TRBD1 (6 bases). The CDR3 consists of 14 residues. V dropped 3 bases and J dropped 4 bases, with 13 bases sitting between them. Germline lookup yields CDR1 SGDLS and CDR2 YYNGEE. The CDR3 coding sequence is TGTGCCAGCAGCGAGGGGGGCGCGGGCTATGGCTACACCTTC. As protein: CASSEGGAGYGYTF.

This clonotype was detected ten times or more. The chain recombines TRBV5-1 with TRBJ2-7; 8 nucleotides align to TRBD1. V lost 2 bases, J lost 4 bases, and 11 bases stayed unmatched. The CDR3 is made up of 16 amino acids. Looked up from germline, CDR1 is SGHRS and CDR2 is YFSETQ. CDR3 in amino acids: CASSFGDRHTRYEQYF. CDR3 nucleotide sequence: TGCGCCAGCAGCTTTGGGGACAGGCATACCCGTTACGAGCAGTACTTC.

J is TRBJ2-1 and V is TRBV11-2, with 8 bases fitting TRBD1. V trimming: 4 bases; J trimming: 9 bases; junction bases outside the gene matches: 2. The germline CDR1 and CDR2 sequences are SGHAT and FQNNGV. CDR3 size: 12 residues. CDR3 residues: CASSSTGAEQFF. CDR3 bases: TGTGCCAGCAGCTCGACAGGGGCTGAGCAGTTCTTC.

This clonotype was detected many times. The chain is built from TRBV12-3 or TRBV12-4 and TRBJ1-2, with 9 nucleotides matching TRBD1. J was trimmed by 1 base and V by 6 bases; bases with no gene match: 12. The CDR3 is 17 amino acids. The CDR3 sequence is CASRAGTGLGSNYGYTF. CDR3 coding DNA: TGTGCCAGCAGGGCCGGGACAGGGTTAGGGAGTAACTATGGCTACACCTTC.

This clonotype was observed a single time. The junction and the germline gene differ at one end; a read error may be behind it. V is TRBV6-1 and J is TRBJ1-6, with D unclear. Per germline, CDR1 MNHNS and CDR2 SASEGT. This CDR3 comprises 17 residues. CDR3 in amino acids: CAGSEARRDTRHSPLHF. The CDR3 DNA sequence: TGTGCCGGCAGTGAAGCGAGGAGGGATACAAGACATTCACCCCTCCACTTT.

The chain employs TRBV29-1 and TRBJ1-2; no clear D gene. The CDR3 has 14 amino acids. Germline V gene data show CDR1 as SQVTM and CDR2 as ANQGSEA. The ends were cut back, 2 bases at V and 0 bases at J, with 10 bases in the middle. Here the CDR3 DNA reads TGCAGCGTTGAACTGACGGTCACTAACTATGGCTACACCTTC. Protein product: CSVELTVTNYGYTF.

This clonotype occurred many times. The chain has TRBV7-3 and TRBJ2-1; D is unclear. V was cut by 5 bases and J by 6 bases, with 11 bases left in between. The CDR3 extends over 13 amino acids. Germline values: CDR1 SGHTA, CDR2 FQGTGA. The CDR3 DNA reads TGTGCCAGCAGCCAGGTGGGGTCCAATGAGCAGTTCTTC. This codes for CASSQVGSNEQFF.

The sample holds a few counts of this clonotype. The J gene is TRBJ2-5, the V gene TRBV6-2 or TRBV6-3, with 8 bases lining up with TRBD1. The CDR3 is 18 residues long. Germline V CDR1 and CDR2: MNHEY, SVGEGT. V trimming: 0 bases; J trimming: 4 bases; junction bases outside the gene matches: 13. CDR3 sequence: CASSYSPVGGQGGETQYF. CDR3 nucleotides: TGTGCCAGCAGTTACTCCCCGGTGGGAGGACAGGGTGGAGAGACCCAGTACTTC.

The gene calls are TRBV7-9 and TRBJ2-1, with TRBD2 matching over 11 bases. This CDR3 spans 18 amino acids. Germline CDR1 and CDR2: SEHNR and FQNEAQ (reference sequence). J lost 2 bases, V lost 5 bases, and 11 bases had no gene match. The CDR3 loop is CASSQDSASGGTYNEQFF. The CDR3 DNA reads TGTGCCAGCAGCCAAGACTCCGCTAGCGGGGGGACCTACAATGAGCAGTTCTTC.

In its sample, this clonotype was seen a few times. This chain joins TRBV10-3 and TRBJ1-6; unclear D gene. Trimming removed 3 bases from V and 0 bases from J, with 9 bases in between. Germline loops: CDR1 ENHRY, CDR2 SYGVKD. The CDR3 extends over 16 amino acids. Written as DNA, the CDR3 is TGTGCCATCAGTGACATGGGCCCCTCCTATAATTCACCCCTCCACTTT. The encoded protein is CAISDMGPSYNSPLHF.

This clonotype has ten or more counts. The chain carries TRBV7-3 and TRBJ1-2; a possible D gene is TRBD1 (5 bases). The V and J ends lost 2 bases and 6 bases respectively, with 19 bases between them. CDR3 length: 16 residues. The germline gives CDR1 SGHTA, CDR2 FQGTGA. CDR3 sequence (DNA): TGTGCCAGCAGCTTAGATCCAGTGGCAGGGTTAAATGGCTACACCTTC. Protein product: CASSLDPVAGLNGYTF.

At least ten counts were recorded for this clonotype. The CDR3 DNA reads TGTGCCAGCAGCAAGACAGGGGCGGGTGATCAGCCCCAGCATTTT. Its translation is CASSKTGAGDQPQHF. The chain uses TRBV11-1 and TRBJ1-5; TRBD1 agrees at 8 bases. The V segment lost 5 bases and the J segment 5 bases; nucleotides outside the gene matches: 8. The CDR3 is 15 amino acids. Germline CDR1 SGHAT, CDR2 FQDESV (reference sequence).

The chain links TRBV12-3 or TRBV12-4 to TRBJ1-6; D unresolved. This CDR3 region has 16 residues. Between the trimmed V and J ends, which lost 1 base and 5 bases, there was a span of 12 bases. The CDR3 DNA follows: TGTGCCAGCAGTTTAGGGAGGGTGGACGATAATTCACCCCTCCACTTT. Amino acid sequence: CASSLGRVDDNSPLHF.

This clonotype was recorded many times. The V call is TRBV3-1, the J call TRBJ1-5; 9 nucleotides align to TRBD1. This CDR3 has 19 residues. Per germline, CDR1 LGHDT and CDR2 YNNKEL (reference sequence). V lost 1 base, J lost 7 bases, and 17 bases stayed unmatched. The CDR3 here is CASSQGYSMTQGAEQPQHF. The CDR3 nucleotides read TGTGCCAGCAGCCAAGGATATTCTATGACACAGGGGGCGGAACAGCCCCAGCATTTT.

In this sample, this clonotype turned up many times. The rearrangement joins TRBV28 to TRBJ1-2, with D possibly being TRBD1 (6 bases). V dropped 8 bases and J dropped 4 bases, with 20 bases sitting between them. Germline lookup yields CDR1 MDHEN and CDR2 SYDVKM. The CDR3 is made up of 15 amino acids. In DNA, the CDR3 is TGTGCCAGCGTGGACGGTGGGGGCGCTGGCTATGGCTACACCTTC. As protein: CASVDGGGAGYGYTF.

This clonotype was observed a few times. This rearrangement joins TRBV9 to TRBJ2-7; D gene ambiguous. Trimming took off 2 bases at V and 4 bases at J, with 19 bases between the two ends. Germline CDR1 is SGDLS and CDR2 is YYNGEE. CDR3 size: 16 residues. The CDR3 loop is CASSVNEAPQAYEQYF. CDR3 DNA sequence: TGTGCCAGCAGCGTGAATGAGGCGCCCCAAGCGTACGAGCAGTACTTC.

This clonotype was detected ten times or more. The CDR3 here is CASSLRDSRDGTDTQYF. In DNA form, the CDR3 reads TGTGCCAGCAGCTTAAGGGATAGTAGGGATGGCACAGATACGCAGTATTTT. This chain connects TRBV7-3 to TRBJ2-3; D is uncertain. The CDR3 totals 17 residues. Germline-derived CDR1 and CDR2 are SGHTA and FQGTGA. Trimming shortened V by 1 base and J by 1 base, and 15 bases separated the two germline ends. The full variable domain, completed using reference TRBV7-3 and TRBJ2-3, is GAGVSQTPSNKVTEKGKYVELRCDPISGHTALYWYRQSLGQGPEFLIYFQGTGAADDSGLPNDRFFAVRPEGSVSTLKIQRTERGDSAVYLCASSLRDSRDGTDTQYFGPGTRLTVL.

In its sample, this clonotype was seen many times. This sequence joins TRBV2 and TRBJ1-2, with D unclear. Germline V gives CDR1 SNHLY, CDR2 FYNNEI. The germline V and J ends were trimmed by 6 bases and 3 bases, with 8 bases remaining between them. This CDR3 contains 12 residues. CDR3 DNA: TGTGCCAGCAGGGGAGACTACTATGGCTACACCTTC. Protein: CASRGDYYGYTF.

The sample holds many counts of this clonotype. This rearrangement joins TRBV6-1 to TRBJ1-1; D unresolved. CDR3 size: 15 residues. The germline V gene encodes CDR1 MNHNS and CDR2 SASEGT. Trimming took 4 bases from V and 0 from J, leaving 12 bases between them. The CDR3: CASSAEGRVNTEAFF. The CDR3 nucleotides read TGTGCCAGCAGTGCCGAAGGACGGGTGAACACTGAAGCTTTCTTT.

Concerning this clonotype itself: This may stem from a read error, because a much larger clone lies one nucleotide away. This chain connects TRBV29-1 to TRBJ1-1, with TRBD1 matching 7 bases. CDR3 size: 14 residues. Germline V gene data show CDR1 as SQVTM and CDR2 as ANQGSEA. V lost 3 bases to trimming and J lost 3 bases; unmatched junction nucleotides: 7. Here the CDR3 DNA reads TGCAGCGTTGATACAGGGGTCATGGACACTGAAGCTTTCTTT. Its protein is CSVDTGVMDTEAFF.

This clonotype was seen only a few times. This rearrangement joins TRBV19 to TRBJ1-5, with TRBD1 as a possible D gene (5 bases). V lost 3 bases and J 4 bases, leaving 16 bases between the germline ends. CDR3 length: 16 residues. Germline CDR1 is LNHDA and CDR2 is SQIVND (reference sequence). Here the CDR3 reads CASSIFEGRVNQPQHF. In DNA, the CDR3 is TGTGCCAGTAGTATTTTCGAGGGGCGCGTGAATCAGCCCCAGCATTTT.